This T cell receptor beta chain was captured by sequencing in a study of cytomegalovirus exposure and HLA in healthy donors (dated by TCRdb to about 2017). In the study overall: An earlier analysis of approximately 600 of the donors reported 250 to 300 Gb of sequence data and about 100 million unique TCR beta sequences from approximately 180 million T cells. An early release that covered about 600 HLA-typed donors contained around 300 gigabases of sequencing data and roughly 84 million unique TCR sequences. The genetic ancestry cluster associated with self-reported Caucasian donors included about 84% of the 398 genotyped donors. The study was designed to test whether signatures of past pathogen exposure could be identified by cataloging public T cell receptors. The T cell repertoires of around 730 subjects were profiled by immunosequencing and related to cytomegalovirus serostatus. In addition to the first cohort of around 670 subjects, a separate validation cohort of approximately 120 different subjects was used. To predict cytomegalovirus infection status, the study brought together high-throughput TCR immunosequencing, statistical association of individual TCRs with disease status, and machine learning. In a later analysis, previously published TCR beta repertoires from some 640 donors were re-analyzed and high-resolution HLA genotyping was added so that TCR occurrence patterns could be studied. Rather than drawing on any new phenotypic data, the later analysis identified candidate immune exposures from TCR beta sequences and the way those sequences occurred across donors. An earlier analysis of about 600 of the donors used high-throughput TCR beta sequencing to judge whether each TCR beta V gene segment behaved as functional or pseudogenic. Donor age, sex, ethnicity and CMV serostatus were collected together with the repertoire data. Genome-wide SNP genotypes for about 55% of the roughly 670 donors were used in a later genetic analysis, which treated that subset as a discovery cohort. Every repertoire in the discovery cohort had been generated on one and the same sequencing platform. Both class I and class II loci were covered by HLA typing, at four-digit resolution. The number of donors typed differed by locus, with about 620-630 for A, B, C, DRB1 and DQB1, roughly 550 for DQA1, over 600 for DPA1, and over 400 for DPB1. Because of strong linkage in the cohort, a handful of DR-DQ haplotypes were treated as single units for association and clustering. Among about 410 genotyped donors of the cohort, an average of roughly 230,000 unique TCR beta nucleotide sequences was sequenced per donor, of which 15% to 20% were non-productive.

Library creation used the immunoSEQ multiplex PCR assay. The multiplex PCR relied on a mix of 60 forward primers for TCR Vbeta segments and 13 reverse primers for TCR Jbeta segments. A multiplex PCR assay on genomic DNA amplified the CDR3 region of rearranged TCR beta genes. The Illumina HiSeq System was used to sequence the amplified TCR beta libraries as 87-base-pair reads. Per the original workflow: A later analysis counted some 74 million unique TCR beta chains across the 650 to 700 repertoires, and some 11 million of these chains were shared by at least two donors. Raw reads were error-corrected and collapsed into unique sequences with a nearest-neighbor algorithm that merged closely related sequences to remove PCR and sequencing errors. CDR3 sequences were aligned to IMGT reference sequences to assign V, D and J gene segments. For a sequence to be retained, at least a six-nucleotide match to both a V gene segment and a J gene segment was required. Rearrangements were called productive when the CDR3 lacked stop codons and stayed in frame with V and J; all others were non-productive. CDR3 was defined according to IMGT convention as the region running from the second conserved V-encoded cysteine to the conserved J-encoded phenylalanine. The earlier analysis of about 500 of the donors excluded sequences that lacked an unambiguous match to a single V gene segment. In an earlier analysis of a few hundred of the donors, V segments were called functional above 56.7% productive rearrangements and were called segregating when the between-donor standard deviation exceeded 5%. A statistical classification framework was developed to diagnose cytomegalovirus status using the catalog of TCR beta chain sequences. In a later analysis, TCR nucleotide sequences were compared against IMGT/GENE-DB human TR gene sequences so that V and J genes could be assigned. Using the TCRdist pipeline, a later analysis assigned CDR3 sequences along with most-parsimonious VDJ recombination scenarios. In a later analysis, each TCR beta chain was defined by its CDR3 amino acid sequence together with its V-gene family, and reads without a unique V-gene family were excluded. To address suspected cross-contamination and a sequencing artifact, a later analysis removed approximately 600 highly shared, low-generation-probability nucleotide sequences. In a later analysis, a clonal expansion index for each public chain was calculated from normalized within-repertoire ranks of inferred template counts. In a later analysis, generation probabilities were computed using a VDJ recombination model fitted to out-of-frame rearrangements, and the results were checked against IGoR. In a later analysis, hypergeometric tests were used to score TCR-TCR, TCR-HLA and TCR-CMV co-occurrence, with a repertoire-size bias correction applied to TCR pairs. To estimate false discovery rates, a later analysis permuted the HLA or CMV assignments 20 times. In a later analysis, co-occurring TCRs were grouped using DBSCAN, with TCRdist sequence similarity added in when clustering inside HLA-allele-positive subsets. Co-occurrence clustering excluded repertoires with fewer than 30,000 or more than 120,000 public chains, plus five with anomalous nucleotide sharing. The immuneACCESS repertoire file appears here via TCRdb, limited to in-frame rearrangements. These files lack a portion of the clones; in checked studies, under half of the deficit traces to unresolved V genes, and the cause of the others is not known. V and J calls and clone size are those listed in that table; D and trimming were worked out from the DNA. The sample includes 100,000 or so clones, with 73% observed a single time. About 3.5% of the sample is taken by the ten largest.

In total, 666 healthy bone marrow donors made up the cohort. At the time of sampling, every cohort member was nominally healthy, though immune exposures that went unrecorded were likely present. The donor was CMV seronegative and was included in the group of a few hundred seronegative cohort members. A peripheral blood sample was provided by each donor, and peripheral blood mononuclear cells were used for TCR beta sequencing. Genomic DNA was extracted from the blood cell samples with the Qiagen DNeasy Blood Extraction Kit. Of note for this clone: There is no known antigen for this receptor. Per-nucleotide qualities are absent, and no much larger clonotype sits a single base away.

V drops 8 bases and J drops 1 base, leaving 11 bases in between. CDR1 MRHNA and CDR2 SNTAGT are derived from the germline V gene. The CDR3 covers 13 residues, taking in both the cysteine and the phenylalanine. Only CDR3 DNA remains: 39 bases, in frame from the first base. Overall results and qualifications from the work: The only immune exposure information available for the cohort was CMV serostatus. HLA typing was unavailable for some donors at each locus, so association tests used only the typed subset. A further reported finding was that TCR beta sequences accurately predicted the HLA-A and HLA-B alleles for most subjects in the first cohort. A later analysis found that most CMV-associated TCR beta chains appeared HLA-restricted, with HLA associations seemingly driven largely by CMV exposure. The cohort was sequenced for TCR beta chains only, and without alpha or paired-chain data the features that could be detected were limited. Three of the identified cytomegalovirus-associated TCR beta chains were confirmed in vitro to be specific for cytomegalovirus antigens. The sequencing pipeline was judged likely to have produced a cluster of highly shared sequence variants as a technical artifact. A later analysis associated 15,000 to 20,000 TCR beta sequences with specific HLA alleles at a false discovery rate of 0.05. Some IMGT-functional V segments, including TRBV6-2 and TRBV6-3, could not be told apart with the 87-base-pair reads, so those segments were excluded. Most TCR sequences were observed very rarely across donors, whereas some public TCRs were present in many individuals. A later genetic analysis associated a missense DCLRE1C variant with V-gene and J-gene trimming of TCR beta chains, and an independent cohort replicated the association. Cytomegalovirus status was reported to be diagnosed by the classifier with high specificity and sensitivity in both the original and validation cohorts. Linkage disequilibrium might explain the correlated functional status among segregating V segments, but an unknown experimental factor could not be ruled out. A later analysis found that TCR association rates varied across HLA loci, with DRB1 alleles showing the most associated TCRs and HLA-C alleles the fewest. An earlier analysis of approximately 500 of the donors showed that most TCR beta V segments appeared in productive rearrangements either about 87% or about 30% of the time, which broadly matched IMGT annotations. Seventeen rarely observed V segments, including chromosome 9 orphons, were excluded from the earlier analysis of approximately 600 of the donors because counts were too low. In the study, around 160 TCR beta chains were listed as associated with cytomegalovirus. According to a later analysis, parvovirus B19, influenza, CMV and Epstein-Barr virus appeared linked to several top co-occurrence clusters. Strong co-occurrence of HLA alleles, especially DR and DQ, made assigning TCR associations to individual alleles difficult. Compared with equally common non-associated chains, HLA-associated TCR beta chains in a later analysis were more clonally expanded and had lower generation probabilities. The presence/absence analyses assumed that sequencing depth was roughly uniform across donors, and that assumption may not be true. According to a later genetic analysis, donors in an Asian-associated ancestry cluster had fewer N-insertions in productive TCRs than the approximately 670-donor mean. The authors suggested that the approach could potentially be generalized to other disease states and immunological phenotypes.

The sequenced sample was PBMCs. The chain employs TRBV6-4 and TRBJ1-2; a tentative D match to TRBD1 spans 5 bases. The TCR originated in a man in his forties in good health and CMV-seronegative. CDR3 reads: CASRSTVNYGYTF. In nucleotides, the sequence is TGTGCCAGCCGCTCGACAGTTAACTATGGCTACACCTTC.